The table lists the clone carrying this TCR beta chain with many counts. As yet, its antigen is unknown. The data were obtained in a study of T cell repertoires in cytomegalovirus infection. Study context: TCR beta signatures that were public indicated CMV infection and matching HLA type. Whole-study findings and limits: CMV-specific HLA-C-restricted TCR beta clonotypes dominated the ex vivo response. Accumulated public TCR beta family frequency recognized individuals carrying CMV together with the relevant HLA.

Germline trimming cut 3 bases from V and 0 bases from J; bases unmatched to any gene: 9. Germline CDR1 reads MNHEY; CDR2 reads SVGEGT. The CDR3 totals 19 residues. TCRdb reprocessed the reads via MiXCR and lists one record per CDR3 protein. The sample holds around 250,000 distinct CDR3 sequences, about 15% seen once. The sample was CD8+ T cells from PBMCs. The source of this sequence is a human donor in good health (CMV status not recorded). Some clones in this sample may be carry-over from other donors' samples. The chain has TRBV6-2 or TRBV6-3 and TRBJ2-1, with 12 bases matching TRBD2. The CDR3 spells CASSYSRLAGVSSYNEQFF. The CDR3 DNA is TGTGCCAGCAGTTATTCCAGACTAGCGGGGGTCAGCTCCTACAATGAGCAGTTCTTC.